Listed here are 25 T cell receptor beta chains from one sample, sequenced in a study of blood T cell repertoires in COVID-19 (dated by TCRdb to the early 2020s). Preparation of the library involved the immunoSEQ multiplex PCR assay. Not all clones reach the TCRdb copy of this immuneACCESS table, which keeps in-frame sequences only. Checked studies attribute under half of the gap to unresolved V genes and leave the rest unexplained. Within this sample are some 100,000 clones, with roughly 92% of them counted one time only. The top ten constitute 4.5% to 6% of the sample. Sequenced sample: peripheral blood. These receptors originate from a man in his 70s with acute or convalescent COVID-19.

To note about this clone: An end of the junction differs from the germline gene, which may be a read error. The rearrangement uses TRBV3-1 (or the pseudogene TRBV3-2) and TRBJ1-2, with 9 bases matching TRBD1. Germline V CDR1 and CDR2: LGHDT, YNNKEL (reference sequence). CDR3 length equals 16 residues. The CDR3 DNA reads as TGTGCCAGCAGTCAAGGAGAGGGACAGGGCAACTATGGCTACACCTTC. This codes for CASSQGEGQGNYGYTF.

The chain uses TRBV16 and TRBJ2-2; D is perhaps TRBD1 (6 bases). Per the germline V gene, CDR1 is KGHSY and CDR2 is FQNENV. Trimming removed 0 bases at V and 3 bases at J, with 11 bases between. CDR3 length: 16 amino acids. CDR3 in amino acids: CASSQSRRGYTGELFF. The DNA for the CDR3 is TGTGCCAGCAGCCAATCGAGAAGGGGGTACACCGGGGAGCTGTTTTTT. Together with reference TRBV16 and TRBJ2-2, the CDR3 gives the full variable domain: GEEVAQTPKHLVRGEGQKAKLYCAPIKGHSYVFWYQQVLKNEFKFLISFQNENVFDETGMPKERFSAKCLPNSPCSLEIQATKLEDSAVYFCASSQSRRGYTGELFFGEGSRLTVL.

This sequence joins TRBV18 and TRBJ1-6; 7 bases are a match to TRBD1. V was pared by 4 bases and J by 8 bases, with 8 bases of the junction left unmatched. The CDR3 contains 15 residues. Germline assignment: CDR1 KGHSH and CDR2 LQKENI. The CDR3 DNA reads TGTGCCAGCTCACACTCCGGGACAGCACATTCACCCCTCCACTTT. This sequence encodes CASSHSGTAHSPLHF.

The chain has TRBV19 and TRBJ1-2; TRBD1 matches 8 bases. Germline trimming cut 4 bases from V and 4 bases from J; bases unmatched to any gene: 8. The V gene's germline CDR1 is LNHDA and CDR2 SQIVND (reference sequence). The CDR3 covers 15 residues. The CDR3 loop is CASSKTGDYGYGYTF. DNA of the CDR3: TGTGCCAGTAGTAAGACAGGGGACTACGGCTATGGCTACACCTTC.

V usage is TRBV27 and J usage is TRBJ2-2, with TRBD1 matching 9 bases. The CDR3 has 14 residues. With 4 bases clipped from V and 5 bases from J, the junction kept 2 bases outside the gene matches. The V gene's germline CDR1 is MNHEY and CDR2 SMNVEV (reference sequence). The CDR3 sequence: CASSSDRGTGELFF. The CDR3 nucleotides are TGTGCCAGCAGTTCCGACAGGGGGACCGGGGAGCTGTTTTTT.

This chain links TRBV6-2 or TRBV6-3 with TRBJ2-5; D possibly corresponds to TRBD1 (5 bases). Looked up from germline, CDR1 is MNHEY and CDR2 is SVGEGT. V was clipped by 2 bases and J by 1 base, with 11 bases between them. This CDR3 contains 15 residues. CDR3 sequence: CASSYRGRVQETQYF. The CDR3 DNA follows: TGTGCCAGCAGTTACAGGGGCAGGGTCCAAGAGACCCAGTACTTC.

The rearrangement links TRBV18 to TRBJ1-4; possibly TRBD1 for D (5 bases). This CDR3 contains 14 residues. V was clipped by 4 bases and J by 0 bases, with 6 bases between them. Per germline, CDR1 KGHSH and CDR2 LQKENI. CDR3 DNA: TGTGCCAGCTCACTGACAGCAACTAATGAAAAACTGTTTTTT. It translates to CASSLTATNEKLFF.

The chain combines TRBV5-1 with TRBJ2-1; D is ambiguous. This CDR3 spans 12 amino acids. The ends were cut back, 4 bases at V and 4 bases at J, with 6 bases in the middle. The germline gives CDR1 SGHRS, CDR2 YFSETQ. The CDR3 loop reads CASSQLYNEQFF. The CDR3, as DNA: TGCGCCAGCAGCCAACTATACAATGAGCAGTTCTTC. Drawing the rest from reference TRBV5-1 and TRBJ2-1, the complete variable domain is KAGVTQTPRYLIKTRGQQVTLSCSPISGHRSVSWYQQTPGQGLQFLFEYFSETQRNKGNFPGRFSGRQFSNSRSEMNVSTLELGDSALYLCASSQLYNEQFFGPGTRLTVL.

The chain couples TRBV5-1 to TRBJ2-7; the match to TRBD2 covers 11 bases. CDR1 is SGHRS, CDR2 YFSETQ, per germline. This CDR3 is 17 amino acids long. Trimming at V came to 0 bases and at J to 0 bases, leaving 5 bases not matched to a gene. The CDR3 DNA reads as TGCGCCAGCAGCTTGGTACTAGCGGGGGACCGCTCCTACGAGCAGTACTTC. Protein: CASSLVLAGDRSYEQYF.

The chain combines TRBV5-6 with TRBJ1-2; D is unclear. CDR1 and CDR2 from the germline V gene are SGHDT and YYEEEE. V was clipped by 0 bases and J by 8 bases, with 11 bases between them. The CDR3 is made up of 13 amino acids. CDR3 loop: CASSLGRGRGYTF. The CDR3 DNA follows: TGTGCCAGCAGCTTGGGGCGGGGAAGGGGCTACACCTTC.

In DNA form, the CDR3 reads TGTGCCAGTAGTGTCTTTAGCAATCAGCCCCAGCATTTT. The encoded protein is CASSVFSNQPQHF. The rearrangement links TRBV19 to TRBJ1-5, with D unresolved. The CDR3 spans 13 residues. V lost 5 bases, J lost 0 bases, and 5 bases lay in between. CDR1 and CDR2 (germline): LNHDA, SQIVND (reference sequence).

V usage is TRBV5-1 and J usage is TRBJ2-5; 7 bases are shared with TRBD1. The CDR3 runs to 14 residues. CDR1 and CDR2 (germline): SGHRS, YFSETQ. V was clipped by 0 bases and J by 1 base; unmatched bases: 0. The CDR3 nucleotides read TGCGCCAGCAGCTTGGGACAGGGCCAAGAGACCCAGTACTTC. It specifies CASSLGQGQETQYF.

The V call is TRBV12-3 or TRBV12-4, the J call TRBJ1-2; no firm D call. The V gene lost 5 bases and the J gene lost 6 bases, with 10 bases spanning the gap. CDR3 size: 12 residues. DNA for the CDR3: TGTGCCAGCAGTCCGACGGAGCATGGCTACACCTTC. Protein product: CASSPTEHGYTF.

The sample holds one count of this clone. The J gene is TRBJ2-1, the V gene TRBV11-3, with D possibly TRBD1 on 6 matching bases. Germline lookup yields CDR1 SGHNT and CDR2 YENEEA. The germline V and J ends were trimmed by 4 bases and 3 bases, with 13 bases remaining between them. This CDR3 contains 15 residues. CDR3: CASSSKRGNYNEQFF. The CDR3 DNA sequence: TGTGCCAGCAGCTCTAAGAGGGGGAACTACAATGAGCAGTTCTTC.

The V call is TRBV28, the J call TRBJ1-1, with a weak D call TRBD1 (5 bases). CDR1 and CDR2 from the germline V gene are MDHEN and SYDVKM. Deletions cut 4 bases from V and 8 bases from J, with 11 bases between. This CDR3 spans 12 amino acids. The CDR3 sequence is CASSWDWGEAFF. CDR3 sequence (DNA): TGTGCCAGCAGTTGGGACTGGGGGGAAGCTTTCTTT.

This clone was seen just once. The chain has TRBV4-1 and TRBJ1-2; D not certain. Germline loops: CDR1 MGHRA, CDR2 YSYEKL. The CDR3 totals 15 residues. V was cut by 1 base and J by 2 bases, with 11 bases left in between. The CDR3 region has the DNA TGCGCCAGCAGCCAAGTTCTGCAGGCAAACTATGGCTACACCTTC. It yields the protein CASSQVLQANYGYTF.

This chain joins TRBV27 and TRBJ1-2; a weak D match, TRBD1 (5 bases). There are 13 residues in the CDR3. V dropped 4 bases and J dropped 7 bases, with 13 bases sitting between them. CDR1 and CDR2 from the germline V gene are MNHEY and SMNVEV (reference sequence). CDR3: CASSSYGGGGYTF. Written as DNA, the CDR3 is TGTGCCAGCAGTTCATACGGGGGTGGTGGCTACACCTTC.

This chain joins TRBV9 and TRBJ2-1; 12 bases are shared with TRBD2. This CDR3 has 17 amino acids. Germline loops: CDR1 SGDLS, CDR2 YYNGEE. The trim removed 4 bases at V and 4 bases at J, leaving 9 bases unmatched. Written as DNA, the CDR3 is TGTGCCAGCAGCCCCGGGACTAGCGGGCTGGGGTACAATGAGCAGTTCTTC. Its protein product is CASSPGTSGLGYNEQFF.

Concerning this clone itself: One junction end disagrees with the germline gene, perhaps due to a read error. The rearrangement links TRBV6-5 to TRBJ1-4, with D unclear. Germline V gene data show CDR1 as MNHEY and CDR2 as SVGAGI. CDR3 length equals 15 residues. CDR3 in amino acids: CASSHSSGVAEKLFF. Here the CDR3 DNA reads TGTGCCAGCAGTCACTCTTCCGGGGTTGCTGAAAAACTGTTTTTT.

The gene calls are TRBV5-1 and TRBJ2-2; 10 bases align to TRBD2. Germline lookup yields CDR1 SGHRS and CDR2 YFSETQ. CDR3 size: 17 residues. The ends lost 2 bases at V and 1 base at J; junction bases unmatched: 5. The CDR3 reads CASSLGPSGGNTGELFF. CDR3 DNA: TGCGCCAGCAGCTTAGGGCCTAGCGGGGGGAACACCGGGGAGCTGTTTTTT. Based on the CDR3 plus reference TRBV5-1 and TRBJ2-2, the full variable domain is KAGVTQTPRYLIKTRGQQVTLSCSPISGHRSVSWYQQTPGQGLQFLFEYFSETQRNKGNFPGRFSGRQFSNSRSEMNVSTLELGDSALYLCASSLGPSGGNTGELFFGEGSRLTVL.

This chain joins TRBV2 and TRBJ1-5; 10 positions agree with TRBD1. Germline assignment: CDR1 SNHLY and CDR2 FYNNEI. Germline trimming cut 6 bases from V and 7 bases from J; bases unmatched to any gene: 6. This CDR3 has 14 residues. CDR3: CASSGDRGPQPQHF. The CDR3 DNA sequence: TGTGCCAGCAGCGGGGACAGGGGACCCCAGCCCCAGCATTTT.

The chain has TRBV12-3 or TRBV12-4 and TRBJ1-2, with a weak D call TRBD1 (6 bases). The CDR3 is 13 amino acids. The V and J ends lost 5 bases and 8 bases respectively, with 15 bases between them. The CDR3 DNA reads as TGTGCCAGCAGTGTTGACAGGACTCGGGGCTACACCTTC. It encodes CASSVDRTRGYTF.

This clone was seen more than once but under ten times. The rearrangement joins TRBV5-1 to TRBJ1-1; D not certain. CDR3 length equals 12 residues. The germline V gene has CDR1 SGHRS and CDR2 YFSETQ. V was clipped by 6 bases and J by 5 bases, with 11 bases between them. The CDR3 is CASTAGLTEAFF. CDR3 nucleotides: TGCGCCAGCACGGCAGGTTTGACTGAAGCTTTCTTT.

The rearrangement links TRBV5-1 to TRBJ1-2, with D perhaps matching TRBD1 (5 bases). The CDR3 has 15 amino acids. V dropped 4 bases and J dropped 1 base, with 14 bases sitting between them. CDR1 SGHRS and CDR2 YFSETQ come from the germline V gene. The CDR3 nucleotides are TGCGCCAGCAGCCCGGACCTGGGGGGTAACTATGGCTACACCTTC. As protein: CASSPDLGGNYGYTF.

The chain recombines TRBV5-1 with TRBJ1-1, with unresolved D. Per the germline V gene, CDR1 is SGHRS and CDR2 is YFSETQ. CDR3 size: 13 residues. Trimming stripped 2 bases from V and 0 bases from J, with 5 bases between. CDR3 nucleotide sequence: TGCGCCAGCAGCTTCATAGTGAACACTGAAGCTTTCTTT. It specifies CASSFIVNTEAFF.